The source of this TCR beta chain is a study of blood T cells in healthy people across ages. The CDR3 contains 15 residues. Germline-derived CDR1 and CDR2 are MGHRA and YSYEKL. Sample-barcoded 5' priming and a J-beta primer mix drove a second PCR of roughly 7 to 11 cycles. TCRdb re-analysed the 5' RACE reads in MiXCR, keeping a single row per CDR3 protein. The sample shows 600,000 to 800,000 distinct CDR3 sequences, over 40% of them seen only once. Concerning this clonotype: Its target is unknown. A read error may be the cause here, since a much bigger clone is one base away.

Broader study findings: Investigators treated diversity estimates from one million T cells as underestimates.

No fewer than 5.5 micrograms of total RNA were isolated from every sample. The clonotype originates from an elderly woman in good health. Sequenced input: blood. The chain joins TRBV4-1 to TRBJ2-3, with 8 bases fitting TRBD2. The chain's CDR3 is CASGQYGGAEDTQYF. The CDR3 DNA reads TGCGCCAGCGGCCAATACGGGGGGGCCGAAGATACGCAGTATTTT.